This T cell receptor (beta chain) came from a study of regulatory T cells in long-lasting Graves disease. Findings and caveats of the study: New patients shared 950 to 1,000 public clonotypes, fewer than the approximately 2,500 shared by persistent patients. TCR diversity was lower in persistent than newly diagnosed Graves' disease. Owing to a sample size that was small, accuracy may have been reduced.

This clonotype was observed at least ten times. The target antigen is unknown. HTBI primers from iRepertoire and Arm-PCR of CDR3 regions yielded the TCR beta libraries. TCRdb redid the calling of the multiplex PCR reads with MiXCR, one entry per CDR3 protein. Here the sample spans about 420,000 distinct CDR3 sequences, roughly 15% being singletons. Regarding time point: newly diagnosed GD, antithyroid drugs for less than 3 months. Researchers made the TCR library from RNA that was extracted from PBMCs. The CDR3 consists of 14 residues. After removal of 5 bases from V and 1 base from J, the junction contained 4 bases not matched to a gene. Per germline, CDR1 SGHAT and CDR2 FQDESV (reference sequence). The data were also submitted as part of a second study, on T cells in Graves' hyperthyroidism and ophthalmopathy. According to that study: The HTBI set primed first-round TCR CDR3 RT-PCR.

The receptor was derived from a woman aged 18-30 years with Graves disease. Sequencing used peripheral blood mononuclear cells (PBMCs), obtained at new diagnosis, from a patient treated with antithyroid drugs. The chain combines TRBV11-1 with TRBJ2-7, with 8 bases fitting TRBD2. The CDR3 region has the DNA TGTGCCAGCAGCCCTTCGGGGGGGTCCTACGAGCAGTACTTC. Amino acids: CASSPSGGSYEQYF.